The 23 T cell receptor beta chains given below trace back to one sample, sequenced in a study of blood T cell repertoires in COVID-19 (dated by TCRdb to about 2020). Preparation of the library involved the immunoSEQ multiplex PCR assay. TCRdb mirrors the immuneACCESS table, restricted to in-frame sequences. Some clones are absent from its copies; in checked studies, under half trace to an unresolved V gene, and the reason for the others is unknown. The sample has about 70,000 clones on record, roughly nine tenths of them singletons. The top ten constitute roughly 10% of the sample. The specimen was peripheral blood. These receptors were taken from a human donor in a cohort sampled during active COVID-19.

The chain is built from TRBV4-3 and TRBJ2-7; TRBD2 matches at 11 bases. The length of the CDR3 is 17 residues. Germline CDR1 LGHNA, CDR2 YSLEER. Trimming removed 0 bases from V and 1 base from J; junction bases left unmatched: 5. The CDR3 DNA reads TGCGCCAGCAGCCAAGACCTAGCGGGAGGAACATCCTACGAGCAGTACTTC. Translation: CASSQDLAGGTSYEQYF.

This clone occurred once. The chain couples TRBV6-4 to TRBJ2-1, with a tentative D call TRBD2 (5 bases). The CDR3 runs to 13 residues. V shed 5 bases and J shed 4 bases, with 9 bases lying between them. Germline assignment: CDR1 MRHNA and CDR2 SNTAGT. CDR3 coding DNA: TGTGCCAGCAGTTTGGACTTATACAATGAGCAGTTCTTC. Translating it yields CASSLDLYNEQFF.

This chain's CDR3 is CASSPRLAGGPTGELFF. The CDR3 nucleotides read TGTGCCAGCAGCCCTCGTCTAGCGGGAGGGCCAACCGGGGAGCTGTTTTTT. The rearrangement joins TRBV7-3 to TRBJ2-2, with 12 bases fitting TRBD2. Germline CDR1 SGHTA, CDR2 FQGTGA. The V gene end was trimmed by 5 bases and the J gene end by 5 bases; junction bases not matched to a gene: 9. The length of the CDR3 is 17 residues.

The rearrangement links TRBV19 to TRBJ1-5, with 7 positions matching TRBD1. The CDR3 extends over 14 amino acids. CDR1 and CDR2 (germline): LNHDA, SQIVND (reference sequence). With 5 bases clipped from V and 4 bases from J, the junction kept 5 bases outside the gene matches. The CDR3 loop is CASSQGVWNQPQHF. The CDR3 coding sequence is TGTGCCAGTAGTCAGGGGGTCTGGAATCAGCCCCAGCATTTT.

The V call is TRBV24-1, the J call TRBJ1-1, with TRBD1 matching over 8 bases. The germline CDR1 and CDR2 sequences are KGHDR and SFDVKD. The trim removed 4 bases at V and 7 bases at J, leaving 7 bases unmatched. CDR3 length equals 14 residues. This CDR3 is CATSDPRGQLEAFF. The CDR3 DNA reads TGTGCCACCAGTGACCCCAGGGGGCAACTTGAAGCTTTCTTT.

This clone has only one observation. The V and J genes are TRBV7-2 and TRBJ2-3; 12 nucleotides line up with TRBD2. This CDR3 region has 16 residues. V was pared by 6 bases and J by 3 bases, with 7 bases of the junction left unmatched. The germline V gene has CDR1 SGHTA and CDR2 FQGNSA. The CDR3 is CASRNQLAGGTDTQYF. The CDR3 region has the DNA TGTGCCAGCAGGAACCAGCTAGCGGGAGGGACAGATACGCAGTATTTT.

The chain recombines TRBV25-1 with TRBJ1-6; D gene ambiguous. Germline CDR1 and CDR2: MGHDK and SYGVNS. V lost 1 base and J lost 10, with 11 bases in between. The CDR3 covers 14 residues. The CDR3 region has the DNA TGTGCCAGCAGTGAATCGGGAGGGAGCTCACCCCTCCACTTT. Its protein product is CASSESGGSSPLHF.

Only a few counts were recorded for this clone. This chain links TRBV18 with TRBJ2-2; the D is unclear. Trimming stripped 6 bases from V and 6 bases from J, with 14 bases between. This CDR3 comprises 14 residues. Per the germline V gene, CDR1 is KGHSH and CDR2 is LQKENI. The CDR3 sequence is CASSQERLSGELFF. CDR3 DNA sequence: TGTGCCAGCTCCCAGGAAAGGCTATCCGGGGAGCTGTTTTTT.

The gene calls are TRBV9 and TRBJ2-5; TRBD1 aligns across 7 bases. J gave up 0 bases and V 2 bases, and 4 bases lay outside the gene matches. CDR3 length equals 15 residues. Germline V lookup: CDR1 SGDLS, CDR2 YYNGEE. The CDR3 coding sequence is TGTGCCAGCAGCGTTCAGACAGGGAACCAAGAGACCCAGTACTTC. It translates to CASSVQTGNQETQYF.

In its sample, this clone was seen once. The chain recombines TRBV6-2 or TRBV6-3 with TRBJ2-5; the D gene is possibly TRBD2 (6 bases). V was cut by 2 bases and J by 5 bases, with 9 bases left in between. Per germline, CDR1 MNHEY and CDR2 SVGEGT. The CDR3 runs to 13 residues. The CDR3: CASSYGGRETQYF. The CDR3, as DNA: TGTGCCAGCAGTTACGGGGGGAGGGAGACCCAGTACTTC.

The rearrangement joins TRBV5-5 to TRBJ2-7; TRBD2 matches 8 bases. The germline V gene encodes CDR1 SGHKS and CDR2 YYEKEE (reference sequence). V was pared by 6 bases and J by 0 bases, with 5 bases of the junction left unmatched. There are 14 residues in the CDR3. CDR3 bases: TGTGCCAGCATCCCGGGGGGGGCCTCCTACGAGCAGTACTTC. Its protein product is CASIPGGASYEQYF.

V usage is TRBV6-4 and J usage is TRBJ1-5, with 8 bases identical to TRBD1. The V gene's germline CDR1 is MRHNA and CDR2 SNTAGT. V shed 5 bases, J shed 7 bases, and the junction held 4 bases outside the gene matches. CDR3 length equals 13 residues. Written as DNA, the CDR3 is TGTGCCAGCAGTATGGACAGGGACCAGCCCCAGCATTTT. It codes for CASSMDRDQPQHF.

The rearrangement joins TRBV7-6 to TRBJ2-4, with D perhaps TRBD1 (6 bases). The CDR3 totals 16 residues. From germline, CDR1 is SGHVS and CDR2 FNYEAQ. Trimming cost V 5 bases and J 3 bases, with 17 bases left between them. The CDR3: CASSPQTQGDKNIQYF. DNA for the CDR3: TGTGCCAGCAGCCCACAGACACAGGGAGACAAAAACATTCAGTACTTC.

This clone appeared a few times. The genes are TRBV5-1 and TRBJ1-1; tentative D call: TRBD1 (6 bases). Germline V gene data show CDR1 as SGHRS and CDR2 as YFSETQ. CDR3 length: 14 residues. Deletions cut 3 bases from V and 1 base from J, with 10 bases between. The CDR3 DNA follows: TGCGCCAGCAGCTCGGGGGGACAGAACACTGAAGCTTTCTTT. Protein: CASSSGGQNTEAFF. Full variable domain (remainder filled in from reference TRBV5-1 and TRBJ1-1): KAGVTQTPRYLIKTRGQQVTLSCSPISGHRSVSWYQQTPGQGLQFLFEYFSETQRNKGNFPGRFSGRQFSNSRSEMNVSTLELGDSALYLCASSSGGQNTEAFFGQGTRLTVV.

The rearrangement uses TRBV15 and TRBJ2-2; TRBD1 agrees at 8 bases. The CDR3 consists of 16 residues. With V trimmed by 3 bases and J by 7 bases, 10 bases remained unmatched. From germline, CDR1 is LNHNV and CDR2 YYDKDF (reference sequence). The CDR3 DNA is TGTGCCACCAGCAGGGAGCAGGGGGCCACGGGCGGGGAGCTGTTTTTT. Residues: CATSREQGATGGELFF.

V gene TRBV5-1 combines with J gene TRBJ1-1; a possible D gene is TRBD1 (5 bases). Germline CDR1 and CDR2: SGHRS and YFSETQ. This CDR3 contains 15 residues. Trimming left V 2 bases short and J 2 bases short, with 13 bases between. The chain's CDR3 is CASSLSIQANTEAFF. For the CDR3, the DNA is TGCGCCAGCAGCTTAAGCATACAGGCTAACACTGAAGCTTTCTTT.

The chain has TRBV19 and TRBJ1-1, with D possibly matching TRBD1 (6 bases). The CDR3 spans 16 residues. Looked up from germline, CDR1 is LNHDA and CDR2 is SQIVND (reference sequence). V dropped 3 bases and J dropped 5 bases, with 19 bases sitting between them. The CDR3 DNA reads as TGTGCCAGTAGTATTCTCGCAGAGGGGGAGGGAACTGAAGCTTTCTTT. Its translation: CASSILAEGEGTEAFF. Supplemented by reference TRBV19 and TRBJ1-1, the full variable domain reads DGGITQSPKYLFRKEGQNVTLSCEQNLNHDAMYWYRQDPGQGLRLIYYSQIVNDFQKGDIAEGYSVSREKKESFPLTVTSAQKNPTAFYLCASSILAEGEGTEAFFGQGTRLTVV.

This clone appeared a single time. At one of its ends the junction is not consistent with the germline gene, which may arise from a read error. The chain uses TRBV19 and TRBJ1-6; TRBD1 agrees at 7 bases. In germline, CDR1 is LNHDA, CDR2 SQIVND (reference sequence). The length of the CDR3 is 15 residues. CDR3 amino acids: CASVNPGQRNSPPHF. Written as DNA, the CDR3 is TGTGCCAGCGTAAACCCGGGACAGCGGAATTCACCCCCCCACTTT.

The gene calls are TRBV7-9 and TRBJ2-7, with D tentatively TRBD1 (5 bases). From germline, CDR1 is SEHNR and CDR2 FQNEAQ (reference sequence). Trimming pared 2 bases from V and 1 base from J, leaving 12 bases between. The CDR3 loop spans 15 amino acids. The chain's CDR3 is CASSLIQATSYEQYF. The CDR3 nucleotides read TGTGCCAGCAGCTTAATACAGGCGACGTCCTACGAGCAGTACTTC.

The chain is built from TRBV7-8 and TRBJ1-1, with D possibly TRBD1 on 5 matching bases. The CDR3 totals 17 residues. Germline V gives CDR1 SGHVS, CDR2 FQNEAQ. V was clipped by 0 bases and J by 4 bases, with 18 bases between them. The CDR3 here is CASSLAHRTWGTTEAFF. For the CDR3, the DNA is TGTGCCAGCAGCTTAGCACACAGGACGTGGGGTACCACTGAAGCTTTCTTT.

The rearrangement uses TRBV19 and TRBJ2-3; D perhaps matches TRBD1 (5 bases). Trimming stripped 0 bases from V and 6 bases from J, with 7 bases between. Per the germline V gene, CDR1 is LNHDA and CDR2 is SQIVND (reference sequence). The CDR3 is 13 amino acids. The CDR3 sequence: CASSIDRQDTQYF. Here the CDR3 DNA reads TGTGCCAGTAGTATAGATCGACAGGATACGCAGTATTTT. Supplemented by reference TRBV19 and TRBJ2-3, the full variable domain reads DGGITQSPKYLFRKEGQNVTLSCEQNLNHDAMYWYRQDPGQGLRLIYYSQIVNDFQKGDIAEGYSVSREKKESFPLTVTSAQKNPTAFYLCASSIDRQDTQYFGPGTRLTVL.

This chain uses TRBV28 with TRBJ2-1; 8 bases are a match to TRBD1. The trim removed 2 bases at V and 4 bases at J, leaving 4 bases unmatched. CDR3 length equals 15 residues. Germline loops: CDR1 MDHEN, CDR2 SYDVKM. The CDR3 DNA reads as TGTGCCAGCAGTTTAGGCAGGGGGCTTTACAATGAGCAGTTCTTC. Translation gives CASSLGRGLYNEQFF.

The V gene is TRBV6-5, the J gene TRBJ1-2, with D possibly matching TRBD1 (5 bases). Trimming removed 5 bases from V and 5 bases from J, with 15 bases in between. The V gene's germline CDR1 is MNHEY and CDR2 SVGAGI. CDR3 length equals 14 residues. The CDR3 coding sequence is TGTGCCAGCAGTCCCGGGAGGGGCTGGTATGGCTACACCTTC. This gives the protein CASSPGRGWYGYTF.